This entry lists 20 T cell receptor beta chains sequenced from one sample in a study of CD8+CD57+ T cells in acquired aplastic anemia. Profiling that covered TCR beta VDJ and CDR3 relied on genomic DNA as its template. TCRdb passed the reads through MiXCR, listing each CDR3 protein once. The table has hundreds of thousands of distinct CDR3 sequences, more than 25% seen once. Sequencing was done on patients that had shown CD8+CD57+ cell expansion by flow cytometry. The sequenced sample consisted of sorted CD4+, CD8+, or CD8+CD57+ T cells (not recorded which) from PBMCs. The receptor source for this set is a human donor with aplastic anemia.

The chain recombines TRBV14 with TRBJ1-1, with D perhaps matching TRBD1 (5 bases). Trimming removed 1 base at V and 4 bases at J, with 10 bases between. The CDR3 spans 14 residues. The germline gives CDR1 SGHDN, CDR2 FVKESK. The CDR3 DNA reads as TGTGCCAGCAGCCAAGGGGGGGTACGCACTGAAGCTTTCTTT. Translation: CASSQGGVRTEAFF.

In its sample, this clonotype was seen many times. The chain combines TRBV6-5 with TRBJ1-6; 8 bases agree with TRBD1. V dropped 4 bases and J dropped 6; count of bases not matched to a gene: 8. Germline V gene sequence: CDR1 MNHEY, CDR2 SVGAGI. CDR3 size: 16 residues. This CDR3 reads CASSSGQGGGNSPLHF. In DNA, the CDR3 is TGTGCCAGCAGTTCCGGACAGGGTGGGGGTAATTCACCCCTCCACTTT.

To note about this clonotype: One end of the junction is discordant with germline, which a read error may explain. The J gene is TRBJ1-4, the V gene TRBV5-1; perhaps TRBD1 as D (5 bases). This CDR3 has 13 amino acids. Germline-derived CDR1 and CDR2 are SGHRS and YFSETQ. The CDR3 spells CASRLGLYEKLFF. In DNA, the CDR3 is TGCGCCAGCCGCTTGGGGCTCTATGAAAAACTGTTTTTT.

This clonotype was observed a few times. The CDR3 DNA sequence: TGTGCCAGCAGCTTAAGCGGGAGGGCCAACGGGGAGCTGTTTTTT. Translation: CASSLSGRANGELFF. The chain uses TRBV7-3 and TRBJ2-2; 9 bases map to TRBD2. Germline V lookup: CDR1 SGHTA, CDR2 FQGTGA. The CDR3 covers 15 residues. Trimming removed 1 base from V and 7 bases from J; junction bases left unmatched: 4.

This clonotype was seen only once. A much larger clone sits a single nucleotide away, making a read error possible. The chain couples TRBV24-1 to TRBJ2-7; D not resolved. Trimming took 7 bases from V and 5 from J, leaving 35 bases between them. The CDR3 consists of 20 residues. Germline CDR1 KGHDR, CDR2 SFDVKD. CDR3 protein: CATSGATMQGPGPLPHEQYF. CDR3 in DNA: TGTGCCACCAGCGGCGCTACGATGCAAGGTCCGGGCCCCCTCCCACACGAGCAGTACTTC.

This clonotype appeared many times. This CDR3 reads CATSWSGLANYGYTF. The CDR3 coding sequence is TGTGCCACCAGCTGGTCGGGACTCGCTAACTATGGCTACACCTTC. The chain has TRBV24-1 and TRBJ1-2, with a possible D match to TRBD1 (5 bases). This CDR3 has 15 residues. Trimming cost V 7 bases and J 0 bases, with 14 bases left between them. The V gene's germline CDR1 is KGHDR and CDR2 SFDVKD.

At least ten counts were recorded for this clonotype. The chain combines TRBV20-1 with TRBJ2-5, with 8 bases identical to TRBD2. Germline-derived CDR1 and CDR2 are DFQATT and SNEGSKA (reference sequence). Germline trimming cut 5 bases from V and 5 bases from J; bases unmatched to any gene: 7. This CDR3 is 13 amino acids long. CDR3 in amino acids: CSARLAGTETQYF. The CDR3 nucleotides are TGCAGTGCTCGATTAGCGGGGACGGAGACCCAGTACTTC.

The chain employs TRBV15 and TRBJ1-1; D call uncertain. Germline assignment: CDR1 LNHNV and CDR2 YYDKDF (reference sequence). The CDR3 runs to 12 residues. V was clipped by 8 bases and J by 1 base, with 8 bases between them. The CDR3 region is CATRSTNTEAFF. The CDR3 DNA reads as TGTGCCACCCGATCAACGAACACTGAAGCTTTCTTT.

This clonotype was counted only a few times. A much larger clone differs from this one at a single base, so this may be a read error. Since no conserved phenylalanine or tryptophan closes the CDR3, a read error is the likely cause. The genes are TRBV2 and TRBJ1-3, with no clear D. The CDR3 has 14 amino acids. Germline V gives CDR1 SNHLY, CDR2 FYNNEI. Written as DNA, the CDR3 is TGTGCCAGCAGTTTCGGACTTTATGGAGACACCATATATCTT. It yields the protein CASSFGLYGDTIYL.

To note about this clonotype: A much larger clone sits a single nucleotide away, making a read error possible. The DNA of the CDR3 is TGTGCCAGCAGCGTAGGACAGTCTGAAGCTTTCTTT. Its translation: CASSVGQSEAFF. The chain links TRBV9 to TRBJ1-1; TRBD1 might be the D (5 bases). This CDR3 spans 12 amino acids. The V gene lost 0 bases and the J gene lost 6 bases, with 6 bases spanning the gap. Germline V gene sequence: CDR1 SGDLS, CDR2 YYNGEE.

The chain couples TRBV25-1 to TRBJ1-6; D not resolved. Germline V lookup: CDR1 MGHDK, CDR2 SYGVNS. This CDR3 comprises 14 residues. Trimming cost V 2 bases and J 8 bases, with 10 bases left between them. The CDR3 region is CASSESGMDSPLHF. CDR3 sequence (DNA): TGTGCCAGCAGTGAAAGCGGAATGGATTCACCCCTCCACTTT.

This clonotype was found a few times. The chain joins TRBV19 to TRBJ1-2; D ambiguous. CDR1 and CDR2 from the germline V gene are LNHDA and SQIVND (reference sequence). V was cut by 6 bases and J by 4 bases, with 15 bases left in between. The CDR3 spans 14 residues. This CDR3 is CASSLIEGPYGYTF. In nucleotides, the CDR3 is TGTGCCAGTAGCCTCATTGAGGGCCCCTATGGCTACACCTTC.

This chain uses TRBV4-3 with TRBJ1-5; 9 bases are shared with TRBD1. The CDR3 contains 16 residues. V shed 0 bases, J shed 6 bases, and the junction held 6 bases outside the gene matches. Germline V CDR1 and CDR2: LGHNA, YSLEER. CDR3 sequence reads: CASSQESGQGGQPQHF. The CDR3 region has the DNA TGCGCCAGCAGCCAAGAATCGGGACAGGGAGGTCAGCCCCAGCATTTT.

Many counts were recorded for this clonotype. CDR3 coding DNA: TGTGCCAGCAGCTTAGGTAGCGCCAGCACAGATACGCAGTATTTT. Encoded protein: CASSLGSASTDTQYF. V gene TRBV11-1 combines with J gene TRBJ2-3; D perhaps matches TRBD2 (5 bases). Trimming removed 1 base from V and 0 bases from J, with 8 bases in between. Germline V gene data show CDR1 as SGHAT and CDR2 as FQDESV (reference sequence). The CDR3 extends over 15 amino acids.

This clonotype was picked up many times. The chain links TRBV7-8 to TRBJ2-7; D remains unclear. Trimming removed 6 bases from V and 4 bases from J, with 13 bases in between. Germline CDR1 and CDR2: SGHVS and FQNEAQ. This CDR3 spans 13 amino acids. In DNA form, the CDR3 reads TGTGCCAGCAGGCCCCATTCAGAGTACGAGCAGTACTTC. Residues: CASRPHSEYEQYF.

CDR3 bases: TGTGCCAGCAGTACGGACAGCCCTTCTAACTATGGCTACACCTTC. Protein product: CASSTDSPSNYGYTF. This chain links TRBV6-2 or TRBV6-3 with TRBJ1-2; D perhaps matches TRBD1 (6 bases). V lost 5 bases to trimming and J lost 0 bases, with 13 bases between them. Germline loops: CDR1 MNHEY, CDR2 SVGEGT. The CDR3 is made up of 15 amino acids.

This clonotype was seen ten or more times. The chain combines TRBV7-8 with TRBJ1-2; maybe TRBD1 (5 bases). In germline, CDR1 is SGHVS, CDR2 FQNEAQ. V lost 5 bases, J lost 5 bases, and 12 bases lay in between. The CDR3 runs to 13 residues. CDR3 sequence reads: CASSQEGPYGYTF. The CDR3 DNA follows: TGTGCCAGCAGCCAGGAGGGGCCTTATGGCTACACCTTC.

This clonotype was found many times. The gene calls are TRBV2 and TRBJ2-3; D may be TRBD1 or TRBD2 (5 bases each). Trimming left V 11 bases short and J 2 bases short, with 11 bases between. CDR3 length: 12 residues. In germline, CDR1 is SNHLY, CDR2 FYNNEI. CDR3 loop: CAGGTFTDTQYF. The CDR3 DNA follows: TGTGCCGGTGGGACCTTCACAGATACGCAGTATTTT.

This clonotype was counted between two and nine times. DNA of the CDR3: TGTGCCAGCAGGGAACTGGCGGGAGGGTTAGGTGAGCAGTTCTTC. Encoded protein: CASRELAGGLGEQFF. V gene TRBV5-6 combines with J gene TRBJ2-1; 9 bases are a match to TRBD2. V shed 5 bases and J 9 bases; nucleotides not matched to a gene: 12. Per germline, CDR1 SGHDT and CDR2 YYEEEE. The CDR3 runs to 15 residues.

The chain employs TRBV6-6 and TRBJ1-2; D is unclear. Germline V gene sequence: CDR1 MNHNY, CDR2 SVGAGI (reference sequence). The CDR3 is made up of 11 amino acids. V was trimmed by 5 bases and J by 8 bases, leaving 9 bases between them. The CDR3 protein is CASSPGCGYTF. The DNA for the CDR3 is TGTGCCAGCAGTCCTGGATGCGGCTACACCTTC.